The source of this T cell receptor (beta chain) is a study of CD4+ T cells in melanoma. Regarding the study as a whole: Neoantigen-specific CD4+ T cells in melanoma reportedly had diverse differentiation states. CD8+ T cell, macrophage and B cell function reportedly correlated with neoantigen-specific CD4+ T cells.

Here immunoSEQ multiplex PCR was the method, and the copy in TCRdb shows in-frame clones only, minus some. The sample lists some 21,000 clones, over 75% occurring once. This clone has only one observation. The antigen remains unidentified. The germline V gene encodes CDR1 GTSNPN and CDR2 SVGIG (reference sequence). This CDR3 spans 11 amino acids. V shed 4 bases and J shed 5 bases, with 7 bases lying between them. The specimen sequenced was cells from a culture (not recorded whether cultured in vitro). This sequence was found in a human donor with melanoma. The chain is built from TRBV30 and TRBJ2-3; D not resolved. The CDR3 DNA follows: TGTGCCTGGACTAAGGTAGATACGCAGTATTTT. Translation gives CAWTKVDTQYF.